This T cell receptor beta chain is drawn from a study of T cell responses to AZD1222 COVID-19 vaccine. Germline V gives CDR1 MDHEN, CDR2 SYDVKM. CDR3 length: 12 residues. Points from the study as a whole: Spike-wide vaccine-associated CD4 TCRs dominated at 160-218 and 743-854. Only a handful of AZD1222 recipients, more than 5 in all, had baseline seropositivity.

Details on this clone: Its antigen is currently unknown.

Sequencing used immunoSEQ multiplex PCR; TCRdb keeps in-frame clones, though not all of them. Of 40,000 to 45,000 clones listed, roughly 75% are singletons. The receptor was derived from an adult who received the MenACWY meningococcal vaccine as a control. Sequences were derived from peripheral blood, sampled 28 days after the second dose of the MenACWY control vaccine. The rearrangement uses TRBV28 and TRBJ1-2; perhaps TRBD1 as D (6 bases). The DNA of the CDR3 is TGTGGAATTTGGCAGGGGAGGGATGGCTACACCTTC. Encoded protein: CGIWQGRDGYTF.